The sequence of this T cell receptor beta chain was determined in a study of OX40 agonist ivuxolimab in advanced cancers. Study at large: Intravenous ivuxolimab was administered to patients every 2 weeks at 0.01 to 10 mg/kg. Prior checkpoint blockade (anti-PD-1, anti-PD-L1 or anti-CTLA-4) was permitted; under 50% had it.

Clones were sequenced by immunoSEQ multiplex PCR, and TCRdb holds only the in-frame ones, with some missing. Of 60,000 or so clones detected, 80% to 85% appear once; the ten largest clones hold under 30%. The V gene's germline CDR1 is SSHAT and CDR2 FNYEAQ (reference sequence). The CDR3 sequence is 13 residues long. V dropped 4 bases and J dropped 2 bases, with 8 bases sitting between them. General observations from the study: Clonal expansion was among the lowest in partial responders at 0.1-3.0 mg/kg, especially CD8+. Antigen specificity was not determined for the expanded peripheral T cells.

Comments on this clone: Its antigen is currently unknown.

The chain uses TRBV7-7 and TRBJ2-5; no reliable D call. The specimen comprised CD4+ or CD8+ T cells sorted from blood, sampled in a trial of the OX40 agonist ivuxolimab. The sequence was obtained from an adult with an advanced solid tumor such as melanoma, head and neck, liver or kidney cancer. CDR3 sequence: CASSSYSQETQYF. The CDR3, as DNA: TGTGCCAGCAGCTCATACTCGCAAGAGACCCAGTACTTC.